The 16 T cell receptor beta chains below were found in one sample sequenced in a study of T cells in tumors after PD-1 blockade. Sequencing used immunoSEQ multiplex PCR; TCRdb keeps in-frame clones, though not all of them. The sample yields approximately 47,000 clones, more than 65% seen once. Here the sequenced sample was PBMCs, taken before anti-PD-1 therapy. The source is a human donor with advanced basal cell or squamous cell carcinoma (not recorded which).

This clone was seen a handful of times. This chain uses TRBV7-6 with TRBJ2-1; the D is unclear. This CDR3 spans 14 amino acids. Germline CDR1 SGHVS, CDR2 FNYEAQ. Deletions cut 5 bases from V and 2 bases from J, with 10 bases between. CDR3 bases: TGTGCCAGCAGCCTTTCAGGCACCTACAATGAGCAGTTCTTC. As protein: CASSLSGTYNEQFF.

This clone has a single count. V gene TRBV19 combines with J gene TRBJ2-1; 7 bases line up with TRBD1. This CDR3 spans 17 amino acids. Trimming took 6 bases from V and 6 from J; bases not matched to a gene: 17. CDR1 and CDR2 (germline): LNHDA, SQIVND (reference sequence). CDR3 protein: CASSITWVGTEPNEQFF. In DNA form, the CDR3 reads TGTGCCAGTAGCATCACTTGGGTAGGGACAGAACCCAATGAGCAGTTCTTC.

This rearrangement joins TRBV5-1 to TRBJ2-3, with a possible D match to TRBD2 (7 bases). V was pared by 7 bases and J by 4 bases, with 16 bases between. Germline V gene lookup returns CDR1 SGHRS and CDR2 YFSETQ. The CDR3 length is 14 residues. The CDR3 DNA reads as TGCGCCAGCGGGGGGGCGGGAGAAGCAGATACGCAGTATTTT. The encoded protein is CASGGAGEADTQYF.

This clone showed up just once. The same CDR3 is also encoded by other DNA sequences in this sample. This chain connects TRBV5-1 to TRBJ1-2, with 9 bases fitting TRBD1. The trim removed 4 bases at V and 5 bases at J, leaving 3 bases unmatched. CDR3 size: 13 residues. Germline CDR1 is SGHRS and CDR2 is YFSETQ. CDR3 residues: CASSPGQGYGYTF. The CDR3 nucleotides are TGCGCCAGCAGCCCGGGACAGGGTTATGGCTACACCTTC.

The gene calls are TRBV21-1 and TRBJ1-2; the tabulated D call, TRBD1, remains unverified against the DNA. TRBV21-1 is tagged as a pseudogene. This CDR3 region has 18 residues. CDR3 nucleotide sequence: TGTGCCAGCAGCGAATACTTGACAGGGGCCGGAGCTAACTATGGCTACACCTTC. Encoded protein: CASSEYLTGAGANYGYTF.

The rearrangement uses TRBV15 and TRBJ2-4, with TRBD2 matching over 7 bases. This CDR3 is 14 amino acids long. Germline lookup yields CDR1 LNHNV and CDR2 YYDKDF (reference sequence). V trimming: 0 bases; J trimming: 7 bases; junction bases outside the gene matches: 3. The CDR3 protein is CATSREMGGNIQYF. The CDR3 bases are TGTGCCACCAGCAGAGAGATGGGGGGGAACATTCAGTACTTC.

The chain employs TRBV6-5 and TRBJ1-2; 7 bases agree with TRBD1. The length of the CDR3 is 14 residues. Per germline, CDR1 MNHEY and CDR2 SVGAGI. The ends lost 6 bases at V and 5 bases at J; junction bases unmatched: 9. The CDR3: CASSYRQGKYGYTF. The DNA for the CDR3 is TGTGCCAGCAGCTATCGACAGGGCAAATATGGCTACACCTTC.

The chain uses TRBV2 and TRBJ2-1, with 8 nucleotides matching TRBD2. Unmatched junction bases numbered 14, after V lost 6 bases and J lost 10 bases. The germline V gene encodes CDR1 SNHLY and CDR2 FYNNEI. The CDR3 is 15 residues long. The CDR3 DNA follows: TGTGCCAGCAGGGAGCCGGGACTAGGCGTGAGGGAGCAGTTCTTC. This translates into CASREPGLGVREQFF.

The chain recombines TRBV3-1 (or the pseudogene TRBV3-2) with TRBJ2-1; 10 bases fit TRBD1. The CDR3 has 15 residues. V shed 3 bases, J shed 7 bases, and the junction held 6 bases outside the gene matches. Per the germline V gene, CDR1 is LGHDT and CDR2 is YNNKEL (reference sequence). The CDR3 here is CASSHRQGAMNEQFF. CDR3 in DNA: TGTGCCAGCAGCCACCGACAGGGGGCTATGAATGAGCAGTTCTTC.

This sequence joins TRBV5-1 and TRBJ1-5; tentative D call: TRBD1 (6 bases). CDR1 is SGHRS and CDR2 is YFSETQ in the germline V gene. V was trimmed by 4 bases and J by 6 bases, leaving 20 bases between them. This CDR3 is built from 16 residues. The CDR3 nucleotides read TGCGCCAGCAGCGAGAACCAGGGGAATTGGCGTCAGCCCCAGCATTTT. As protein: CASSENQGNWRQPQHF.

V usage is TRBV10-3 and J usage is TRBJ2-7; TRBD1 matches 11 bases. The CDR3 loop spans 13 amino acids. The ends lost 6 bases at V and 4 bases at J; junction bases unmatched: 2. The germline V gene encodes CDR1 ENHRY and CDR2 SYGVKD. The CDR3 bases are TGTGCCATCAGCCGGGACAGGGGGTACGAGCAGTACTTC. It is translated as CAISRDRGYEQYF.

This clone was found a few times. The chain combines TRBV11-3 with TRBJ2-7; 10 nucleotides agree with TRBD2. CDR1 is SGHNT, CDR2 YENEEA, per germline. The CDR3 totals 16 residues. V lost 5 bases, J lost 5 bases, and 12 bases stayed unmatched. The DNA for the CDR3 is TGTGCCAGCAGCCGAGGGGGGCTAGCGGGAGATCACGAGCAGTACTTC. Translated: CASSRGGLAGDHEQYF.

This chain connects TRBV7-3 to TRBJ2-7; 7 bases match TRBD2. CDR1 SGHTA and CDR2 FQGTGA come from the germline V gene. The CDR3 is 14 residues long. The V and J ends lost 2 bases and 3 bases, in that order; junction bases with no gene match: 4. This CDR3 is CASSLASGFYEQYF. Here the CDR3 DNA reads TGTGCCAGCAGCTTAGCTAGCGGATTCTACGAGCAGTACTTC.

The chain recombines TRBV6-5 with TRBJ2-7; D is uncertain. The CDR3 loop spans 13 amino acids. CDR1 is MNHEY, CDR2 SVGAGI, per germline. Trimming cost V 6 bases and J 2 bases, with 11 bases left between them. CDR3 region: CASRTGGPYEQYF. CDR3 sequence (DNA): TGTGCCAGCAGAACCGGTGGTCCCTACGAGCAGTACTTC.

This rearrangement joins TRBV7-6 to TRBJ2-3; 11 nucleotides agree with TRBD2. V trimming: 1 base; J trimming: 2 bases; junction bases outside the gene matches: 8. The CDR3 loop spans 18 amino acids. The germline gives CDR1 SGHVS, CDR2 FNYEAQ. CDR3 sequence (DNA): TGTGCCAGCAGCTTAGAGGGGACTAGCGGCGTCTCCACAGATACGCAGTATTTT. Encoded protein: CASSLEGTSGVSTDTQYF.

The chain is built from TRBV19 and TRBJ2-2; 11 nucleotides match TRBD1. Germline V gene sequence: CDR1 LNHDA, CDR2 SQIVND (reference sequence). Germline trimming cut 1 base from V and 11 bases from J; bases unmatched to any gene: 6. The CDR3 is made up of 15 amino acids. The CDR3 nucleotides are TGTGCCAGTAGTATAGCTAGGACAGGGGGCCAAGAGCTGTTTTTT. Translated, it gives CASSIARTGGQELFF.